This T cell receptor beta chain was sequenced for a study of cytomegalovirus exposure and HLA in healthy donors. This CDR3 spans 15 amino acids. V was trimmed by 1 base and J by 2 bases, leaving 11 bases between them. Germline V gives CDR1 MGHDK, CDR2 SYGVNS. This PCR relied on a set of 60 Vbeta primers and 13 Jbeta primers. Libraries were prepared by immunoSEQ multiplex PCR; TCRdb keeps only in-frame clonotypes and omits some of them. This sample has around 130,000 clones, with about 82% found just once. Study-wide results and limits: The records held CMV serostatus as the only immune exposure information.

About this clone: The antigen remains undetermined.

The receptor's source is a man under 40 in good health and CMV-seronegative. The sequencing input was PBMCs. The rearrangement links TRBV25-1 to TRBJ2-5; D perhaps matches TRBD2 (5 bases). The CDR3 nucleotides are TGTGCCAGCAGTGAATGGAGAGCGGATCAAGAGACCCAGTACTTC. This gives the protein CASSEWRADQETQYF.